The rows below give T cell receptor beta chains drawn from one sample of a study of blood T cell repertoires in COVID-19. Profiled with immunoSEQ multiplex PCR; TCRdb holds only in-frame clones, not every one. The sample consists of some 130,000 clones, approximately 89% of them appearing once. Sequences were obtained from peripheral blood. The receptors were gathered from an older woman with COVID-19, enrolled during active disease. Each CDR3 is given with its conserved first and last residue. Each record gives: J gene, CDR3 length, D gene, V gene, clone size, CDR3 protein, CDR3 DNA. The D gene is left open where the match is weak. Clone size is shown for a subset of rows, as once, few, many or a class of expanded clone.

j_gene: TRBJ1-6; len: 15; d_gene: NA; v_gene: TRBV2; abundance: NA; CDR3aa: CASSTTGIRNSPLHF; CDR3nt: TGTGCCAGCAGTACAACAGGGATTCGTAATTCACCCCTCCACTTT
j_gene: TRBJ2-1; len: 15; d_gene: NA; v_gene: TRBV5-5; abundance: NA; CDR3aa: CASSLIEFNYNEQFF; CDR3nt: TGTGCCAGCAGCTTGATTGAGTTTAATTACAATGAGCAGTTCTTC
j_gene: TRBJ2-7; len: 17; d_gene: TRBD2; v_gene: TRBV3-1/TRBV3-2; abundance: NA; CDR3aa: CASSQEFLLAGGYEQYF; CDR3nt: TGTGCCAGCAGCCAAGAATTTCTGCTAGCGGGGGGCTACGAGCAGTACTTC
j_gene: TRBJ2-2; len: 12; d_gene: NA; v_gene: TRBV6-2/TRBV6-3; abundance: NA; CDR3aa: CASSTRTGELFF; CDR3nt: TGTGCCAGCAGTACCCGGACAGGGGAGCTGTTTTTT
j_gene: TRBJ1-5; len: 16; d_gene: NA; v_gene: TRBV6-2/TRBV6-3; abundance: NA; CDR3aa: CASSYGAGVGGQPQHF; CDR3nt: TGTGCCAGCAGTTACGGCGCAGGGGTTGGAGGTCAGCCCCAGCATTTT
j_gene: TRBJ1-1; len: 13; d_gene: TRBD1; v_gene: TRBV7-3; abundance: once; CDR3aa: CASSSNRGTEAFF; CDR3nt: TGTGCCAGCAGCTCCAACAGGGGCACTGAAGCTTTCTTT
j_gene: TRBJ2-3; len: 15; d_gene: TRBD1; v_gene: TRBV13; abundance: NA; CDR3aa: CASSNGQGWADTQYF; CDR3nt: TGTGCCAGCAGCAACGGACAGGGGTGGGCAGATACGCAGTATTTT
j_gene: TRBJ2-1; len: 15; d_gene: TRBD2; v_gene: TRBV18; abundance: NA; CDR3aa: CASSPRTSGDNEQFF; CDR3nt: TGTGCCAGCTCACCTCGGACTAGCGGGGACAATGAGCAGTTCTTC
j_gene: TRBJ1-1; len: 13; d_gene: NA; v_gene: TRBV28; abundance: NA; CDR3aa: CASSSTANTEAFF; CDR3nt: TGTGCCAGCAGTTCGACAGCGAACACTGAAGCTTTCTTT
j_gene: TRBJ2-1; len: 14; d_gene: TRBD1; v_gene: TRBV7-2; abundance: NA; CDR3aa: CASGDRNSYNEQFF; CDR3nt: TGTGCCAGCGGGGACAGGAACTCCTACAATGAGCAGTTCTTC
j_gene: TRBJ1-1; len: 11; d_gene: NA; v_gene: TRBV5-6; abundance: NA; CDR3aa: CASSLRGEAFF; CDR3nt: TGTGCCAGCAGCTTGCGAGGAGAAGCTTTCTTT
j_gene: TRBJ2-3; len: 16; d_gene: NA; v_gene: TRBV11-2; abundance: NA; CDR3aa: CASSTPGGTGTDTQYF; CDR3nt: TGTGCCAGCAGCACACCAGGAGGGACGGGCACAGATACGCAGTATTTT
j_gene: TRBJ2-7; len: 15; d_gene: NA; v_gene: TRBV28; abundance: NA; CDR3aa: CASRQDRRYSYEQYF; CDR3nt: TGTGCCAGCAGACAAGACAGAAGATACTCCTACGAGCAGTACTTC
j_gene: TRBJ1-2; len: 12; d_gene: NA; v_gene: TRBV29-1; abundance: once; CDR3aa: CSVAAVNYGYTF; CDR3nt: TGCAGCGTTGCTGCAGTAAACTATGGCTACACCTTC
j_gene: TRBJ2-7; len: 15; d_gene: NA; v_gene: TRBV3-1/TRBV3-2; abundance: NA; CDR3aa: CASSQDRGLRYEQYF; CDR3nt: TGTGCCAGCAGCCAAGACCGGGGACTCCGGTACGAGCAGTACTTC
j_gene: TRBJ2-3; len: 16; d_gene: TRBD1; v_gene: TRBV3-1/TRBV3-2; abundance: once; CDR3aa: CASSPRQGGMTDTQYF; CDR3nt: TGTGCCAGCAGCCCCCGACAGGGGGGCATGACAGATACGCAGTATTTT
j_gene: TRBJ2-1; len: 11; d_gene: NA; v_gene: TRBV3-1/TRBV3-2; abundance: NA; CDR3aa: CASSQAIEQFF; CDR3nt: TGTGCCAGCAGCCAAGCCATTGAGCAGTTCTTC
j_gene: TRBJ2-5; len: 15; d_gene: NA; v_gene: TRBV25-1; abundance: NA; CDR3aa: CASSEYNRRQETQYF; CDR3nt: TGTGCCAGCAGTGAATATAACAGACGACAAGAGACCCAGTACTTC
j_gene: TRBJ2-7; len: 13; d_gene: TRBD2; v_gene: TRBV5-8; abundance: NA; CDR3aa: CASTFGLAREQYF; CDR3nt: TGTGCCAGCACCTTTGGACTAGCAAGGGAGCAGTACTTC
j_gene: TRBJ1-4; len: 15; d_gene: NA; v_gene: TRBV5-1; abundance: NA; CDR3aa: CASSFSGATNEKLFF; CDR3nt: TGCGCCAGCAGCTTTTCGGGGGCAACTAATGAAAAACTGTTTTTT
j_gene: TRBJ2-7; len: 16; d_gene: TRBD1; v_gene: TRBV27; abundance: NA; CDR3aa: CASSSRSTGNLYEQYF; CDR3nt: TGTGCCAGCAGTTCCCGCTCGACAGGGAACCTCTACGAGCAGTACTTC
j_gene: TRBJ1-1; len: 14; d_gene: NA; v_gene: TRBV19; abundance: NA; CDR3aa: CATTGGEMNTEAFF; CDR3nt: TGTGCCACCACGGGGGGGGAGATGAACACTGAAGCTTTCTTT
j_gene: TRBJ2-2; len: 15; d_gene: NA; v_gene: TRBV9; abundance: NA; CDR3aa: CASADRNSDTGELFF; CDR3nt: TGTGCCAGCGCGGATCGAAACTCCGACACCGGGGAGCTGTTTTTT
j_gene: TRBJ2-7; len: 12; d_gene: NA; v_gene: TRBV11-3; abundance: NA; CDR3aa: CASSGRSYEQYF; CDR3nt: TGTGCCAGCAGTGGCCGCTCCTACGAGCAGTACTTC
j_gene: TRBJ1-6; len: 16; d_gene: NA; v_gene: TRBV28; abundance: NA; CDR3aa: CASSSFGISYNSPLHF; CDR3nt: TGTGCCAGCAGTTCCTTCGGGATTTCCTATAATTCACCCCTCCACTTT
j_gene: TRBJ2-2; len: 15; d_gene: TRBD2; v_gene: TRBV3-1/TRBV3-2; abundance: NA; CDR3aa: CASTLAGSNTGELFF; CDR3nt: TGTGCCAGTACGCTAGCGGGGTCGAACACCGGGGAGCTGTTTTTT
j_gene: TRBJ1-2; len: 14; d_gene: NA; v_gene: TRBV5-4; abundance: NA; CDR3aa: CASSLVGAGSGYTF; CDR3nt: TGTGCCAGCAGCTTGGTTGGGGCCGGGAGTGGCTACACCTTC
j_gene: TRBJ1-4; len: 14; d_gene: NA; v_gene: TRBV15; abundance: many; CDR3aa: CATREGRDNEKLFF; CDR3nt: TGTGCCACCAGGGAGGGGCGGGACAATGAAAAACTGTTTTTT
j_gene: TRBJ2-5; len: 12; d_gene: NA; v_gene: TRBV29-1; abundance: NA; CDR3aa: CSVLTAQETQYF; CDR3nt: TGCAGCGTTCTGACAGCCCAAGAGACCCAGTACTTC
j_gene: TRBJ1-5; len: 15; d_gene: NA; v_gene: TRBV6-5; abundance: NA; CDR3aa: CASSYDRTSHQPQHF; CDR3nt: TGTGCCAGCAGTTACGACAGGACTTCCCATCAGCCCCAGCATTTT
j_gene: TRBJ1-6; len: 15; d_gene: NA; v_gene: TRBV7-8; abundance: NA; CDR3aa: CASSLGSGYNSPLHF; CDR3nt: TGTGCCAGCAGCTTAGGTTCAGGGTATAATTCACCCCTCCACTTT
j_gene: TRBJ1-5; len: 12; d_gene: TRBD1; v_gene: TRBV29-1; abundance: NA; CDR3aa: CSAGTANQPQHF; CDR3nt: TGCAGCGCCGGGACAGCAAATCAGCCCCAGCATTTT
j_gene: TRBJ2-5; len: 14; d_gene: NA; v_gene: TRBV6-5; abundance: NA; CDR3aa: CASNPSSGQGTQYF; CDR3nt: TGTGCCAGCAACCCATCTAGTGGGCAGGGGACCCAGTACTTC
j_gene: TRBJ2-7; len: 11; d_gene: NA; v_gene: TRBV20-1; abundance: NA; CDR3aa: CSARGVCEQYF; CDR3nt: TGCAGTGCTAGGGGAGTTTGCGAGCAGTACTTC
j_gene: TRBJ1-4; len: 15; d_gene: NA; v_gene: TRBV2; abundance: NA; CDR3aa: CASRSEGRANEKLFF; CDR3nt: TGTGCCAGCAGATCGGAGGGGAGAGCTAATGAAAAACTGTTTTTT
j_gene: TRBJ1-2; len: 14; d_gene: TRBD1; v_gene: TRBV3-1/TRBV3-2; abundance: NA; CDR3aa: CASSLGQGSTGYTF; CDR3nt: TGTGCCAGCAGCCTCGGACAGGGTTCGACTGGCTACACCTTC
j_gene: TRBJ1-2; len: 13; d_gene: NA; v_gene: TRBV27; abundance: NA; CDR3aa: CASSLSGDGGYTF; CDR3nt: TGTGCCAGCAGTTTATCAGGGGATGGTGGCTACACCTTC
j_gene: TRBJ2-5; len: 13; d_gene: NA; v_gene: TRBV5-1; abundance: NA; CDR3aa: CATSSGVQETQYF; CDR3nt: TGCGCCACATCCTCGGGGGTCCAAGAGACCCAGTACTTC
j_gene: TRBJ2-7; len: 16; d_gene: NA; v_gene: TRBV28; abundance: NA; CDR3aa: CASSQWWGEERGEQYF; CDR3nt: TGTGCCAGCAGCCAGTGGTGGGGGGAAGAGAGGGGCGAGCAGTACTTC
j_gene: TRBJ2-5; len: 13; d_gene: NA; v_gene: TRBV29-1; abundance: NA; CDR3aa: CSVERVGPRTQYF; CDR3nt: TGCAGCGTTGAGAGGGTCGGTCCGCGGACCCAGTACTTC
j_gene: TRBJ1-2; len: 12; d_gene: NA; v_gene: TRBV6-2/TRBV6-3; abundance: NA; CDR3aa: CASSTDNPGYTF; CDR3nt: TGTGCCAGCAGTACCGACAATCCCGGCTACACCTTC
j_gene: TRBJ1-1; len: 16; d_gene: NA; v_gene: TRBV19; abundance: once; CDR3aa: CASSIGPPTISTEAFF; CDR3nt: TGTGCCAGTAGTATAGGTCCACCTACCATTAGCACTGAAGCTTTCTTT
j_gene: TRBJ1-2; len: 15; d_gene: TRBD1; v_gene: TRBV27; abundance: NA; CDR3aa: CASSLTDRADYGYTF; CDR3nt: TGTGCCAGCAGTTTAACGGACAGGGCGGACTATGGCTACACCTTC
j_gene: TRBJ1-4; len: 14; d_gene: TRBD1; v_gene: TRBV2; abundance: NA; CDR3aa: CASSVTGLNEKLFF; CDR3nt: TGTGCCAGCAGTGTGACAGGGCTTAATGAAAAACTGTTTTTT
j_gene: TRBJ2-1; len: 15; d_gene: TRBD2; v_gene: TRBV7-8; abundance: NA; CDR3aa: CASSLAGTSVNEQFF; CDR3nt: TGTGCCAGCAGCTTAGCTGGGACTAGCGTCAATGAGCAGTTCTTC
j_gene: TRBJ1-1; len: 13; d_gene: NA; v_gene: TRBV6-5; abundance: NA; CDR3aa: CASLRRSDTEAFF; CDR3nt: TGTGCCAGCCTACGTCGGAGTGACACTGAAGCTTTCTTT
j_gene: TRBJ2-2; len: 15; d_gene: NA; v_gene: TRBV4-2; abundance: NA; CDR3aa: CASSLTRDNTGELFF; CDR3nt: TGTGCCAGCAGCCTAACCAGGGATAACACCGGGGAGCTGTTTTTT
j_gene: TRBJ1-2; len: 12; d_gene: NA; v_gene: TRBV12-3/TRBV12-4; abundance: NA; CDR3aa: CASSRIRDGYTF; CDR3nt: TGTGCCAGCAGTCGGATCAGGGATGGCTACACCTTC
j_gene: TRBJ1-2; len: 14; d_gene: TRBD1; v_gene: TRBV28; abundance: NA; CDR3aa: CASRRPGQGSGYTF; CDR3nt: TGTGCCAGCAGGCGGCCGGGACAGGGGTCTGGCTACACCTTC
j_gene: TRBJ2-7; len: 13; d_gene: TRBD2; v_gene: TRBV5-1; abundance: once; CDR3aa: CASTTSGAYEQYF; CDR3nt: TGCGCCAGCACGACTAGCGGGGCCTACGAGCAGTACTTC
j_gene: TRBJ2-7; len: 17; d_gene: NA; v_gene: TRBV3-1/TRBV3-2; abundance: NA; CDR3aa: CASSQEPSPAGGYEQYF; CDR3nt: TGTGCCAGCAGCCAAGAACCCTCCCCGGCAGGGGGGTACGAGCAGTACTTC
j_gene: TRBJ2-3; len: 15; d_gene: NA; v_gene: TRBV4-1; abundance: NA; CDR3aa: CASSKSGGGTDTQYF; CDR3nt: TGCGCCAGCAGCAAAAGCGGCGGGGGCACAGATACGCAGTATTTT
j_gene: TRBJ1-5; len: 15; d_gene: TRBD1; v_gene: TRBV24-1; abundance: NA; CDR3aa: CATSDAQGDNQPQHF; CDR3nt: TGTGCCACCAGTGACGCACAGGGGGACAATCAGCCCCAGCATTTT
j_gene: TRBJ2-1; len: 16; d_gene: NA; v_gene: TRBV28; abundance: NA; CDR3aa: CASAPDGWGGLNEQFF; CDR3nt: TGTGCCAGCGCCCCGGATGGATGGGGGGGGCTGAATGAGCAGTTCTTC
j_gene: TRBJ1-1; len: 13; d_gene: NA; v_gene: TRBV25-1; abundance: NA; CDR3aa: CASGPGGYTEAFF; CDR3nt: TGTGCCAGCGGTCCCGGGGGGTACACTGAAGCTTTCTTT
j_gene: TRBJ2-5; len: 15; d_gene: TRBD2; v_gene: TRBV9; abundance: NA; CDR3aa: CASSVDGSGQETQYF; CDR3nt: TGTGCCAGCAGCGTAGATGGTAGCGGGCAAGAGACCCAGTACTTC
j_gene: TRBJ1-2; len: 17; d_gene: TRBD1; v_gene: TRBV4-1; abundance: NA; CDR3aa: CASSPQGTGLDNYGYTF; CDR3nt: TGCGCCAGCAGCCCCCAAGGGACAGGACTAGATAACTATGGCTACACCTTC